The entry that follows covers one T cell receptor beta chain sequence. Its antigen specificity is not known. No base quality information exists; no much larger clone differs at one position. The sequencer was an Illumina HiSeq 1500. TCRdb cleaned the public reads at Q25 with fastp, built clones with MiXCR and kept in-frame beta chains. Rows matching on CDR3 protein sequence are summarized as one entry with the most common DNA and genes. Recorded for this sample are 900,000 to 950,000 distinct CDR3 sequences; approximately 31% of them occurred a single time. The top ten clones comprise more than 12% of the sample. CDR1 and CDR2 are drawn from the germline V gene (reference sequence): SEHNR, FQNEAQ. The CDR3 contains 13 residues, cysteine and phenylalanine counted. Only the CDR3 portion is preserved as DNA: 39 bases, with reading frame beginning at the first base. Trimming takes 4 bases off V and 9 bases off J; junction bases not matched to a gene: 5.

This specimen comes from a study of T cell repertoires in cytomegalovirus infection (dated by TCRdb to the late 2010s). Broadly, across the study: Peptide stimulations targeted recently identified HLA-C-restricted CMV epitopes, whose presentation resists viral immunomodulation, together with well-studied HLA-B-restricted epitopes. Because public TCR beta signatures pointed to carriage of CMV infection together with the matching HLA type, the HLA type of each donor mattered for the analysis.

Explained via the paper, the treatment or condition label denotes: in vitro stimulation with specific CMV peptide epitopes to enrich CMV-specific T cells. Study-wide findings and limitations: The ex vivo response was dominated by HLA-C-restricted CMV-specific TCR beta clonotypes, which also provided the single most frequent clonotype in two of eight donors. In both this cohort and an independent cohort of 350 or so donors, the cumulative frequency of public TCR beta family members distinguished carriers of CMV infection plus the relevant HLA type.

The sample in question was cultured CD8+ T cells from PBMCs, obtained from culture after CMV antigen stimulation. The TCR originated in a human donor in good health (CMV status not recorded). Some clones in this sample may be carry-over from other donors' samples. Rearrangement joined TRBV7-9 to TRBJ1-2; the junction holds 10 bases that match TRBD1. The CDR3 region reads CASSSDRGSSYTF. The DNA is as follows: TGTGCCAGCAGCTCGGACAGGGGGAGTAGCTACACCTTC.